The 9 T cell receptor beta chains presented below share a single source sample, sequenced in a study of blood T cell repertoires in COVID-19. The assay was immunoSEQ multiplex PCR, and TCRdb's table has in-frame clones only and misses some. The table records approximately 280,000 clones, over 75% of them present only once. The sequenced sample was peripheral blood. The receptors were gathered from a man aged 50 or older with active or convalescent COVID-19.

This clone was observed a single time. The chain employs TRBV6-6 and TRBJ1-1; D perhaps matches TRBD1 (5 bases). CDR1 MNHNY and CDR2 SVGAGI come from the germline V gene (reference sequence). This CDR3 has 11 amino acids. V dropped 8 bases and J dropped 10 bases, with 14 bases sitting between them. The CDR3: CASPDSQRAFF. The CDR3 bases are TGTGCCAGCCCCGACAGTCAAAGAGCTTTCTTT.

This clone was seen once. The J gene is TRBJ1-3, the V gene TRBV19; unclear D gene. The CDR3 covers 15 residues. Germline CDR1 LNHDA, CDR2 SQIVND (reference sequence). Trimming left V 10 bases short and J 4 bases short, with 20 bases between. This chain's CDR3 is CATRTGRNQGNTIYF. The CDR3 nucleotides are TGTGCCACCCGGACTGGGCGCAACCAAGGAAACACCATATATTTT. The whole variable domain, remainder taken from reference TRBV19 and TRBJ1-3, is DGGITQSPKYLFRKEGQNVTLSCEQNLNHDAMYWYRQDPGQGLRLIYYSQIVNDFQKGDIAEGYSVSREKKESFPLTVTSAQKNPTAFYLCATRTGRNQGNTIYFGEGSWLTVV.

Notes on this clone: Other nucleotide sequences in the sample specify the same CDR3. V usage is TRBV7-2 and J usage is TRBJ1-5, with a possible D match to TRBD1 (5 bases). Trimming stripped 0 bases from V and 0 bases from J, with 12 bases between. Germline-derived CDR1 and CDR2 are SGHTA and FQGNSA. This CDR3 is 17 amino acids long. The CDR3: CASSLASQGYSNQPQHF. The CDR3 DNA reads TGTGCCAGCAGCTTAGCTTCGCAGGGTTATAGCAATCAGCCCCAGCATTTT.

The chain joins TRBV27 to TRBJ2-7; TRBD1 aligns across 8 bases. CDR3 length equals 14 residues. V shed 6 bases, J shed 2 bases, and the junction held 6 bases outside the gene matches. CDR1 is MNHEY, CDR2 SMNVEV, per germline (reference sequence). The CDR3 DNA follows: TGTGCCAGCAGGACAAGACAGGGGACCTACGAGCAGTACTTC. Protein: CASRTRQGTYEQYF.

V gene TRBV16 combines with J gene TRBJ1-2; maybe TRBD1 (5 bases). Trimming removed 2 bases at V and 4 bases at J, with 8 bases between. This CDR3 is built from 13 residues. Per germline, CDR1 KGHSY and CDR2 FQNENV. Here the CDR3 DNA reads TGTGCCAGCAGCCAACCCGGGGGCTATGGCTACACCTTC. It yields the protein CASSQPGGYGYTF.

The chain links TRBV7-9 to TRBJ1-2; D is unresolved. Trimming shortened V by 4 bases and J by 7 bases, and 16 bases separated the two germline ends. The CDR3 is made up of 14 amino acids. From germline, CDR1 is SEHNR and CDR2 FQNEAQ (reference sequence). The CDR3 region has the DNA TGTGCCAGCAGCTCCTTGGAGGGTAGAGGTGGCTACACCTTC. It is translated as CASSSLEGRGGYTF.

The chain employs TRBV2 and TRBJ2-2, with 8 bases lining up with TRBD1. Germline CDR1 SNHLY, CDR2 FYNNEI. Trimming cost V 7 bases and J 6 bases; bases outside gene matches: 16. This CDR3 is 17 amino acids long. CDR3 coding DNA: TGTGCCAGCATAAGGCCTGGGGGACAGGAGGGCGCCGGGGAGCTGTTTTTT. It translates to CASIRPGGQEGAGELFF.

The J gene is TRBJ1-2, the V gene TRBV28, with TRBD1 identical over 7 bases. The germline V gene has CDR1 MDHEN and CDR2 SYDVKM. CDR3 length: 15 amino acids. After removal of 4 bases from V and 3 bases from J, the junction contained 8 bases not matched to a gene. In DNA form, the CDR3 reads TGTGCCAGCAGTTCAGATTACGGGACAGACTATGGCTACACCTTC. Amino acids: CASSSDYGTDYGYTF.

The count of this clone is one. The J gene is TRBJ2-2, the V gene TRBV6-2 or TRBV6-3; D is ambiguous. The CDR3 runs to 14 residues. Germline assignment: CDR1 MNHEY and CDR2 SVGEGT. V lost 6 bases and J 2 bases, leaving 10 bases between the germline ends. The CDR3 region is CASSAAYNTGELFF. CDR3 sequence (DNA): TGTGCCAGCAGCGCGGCATATAACACCGGGGAGCTGTTTTTT.